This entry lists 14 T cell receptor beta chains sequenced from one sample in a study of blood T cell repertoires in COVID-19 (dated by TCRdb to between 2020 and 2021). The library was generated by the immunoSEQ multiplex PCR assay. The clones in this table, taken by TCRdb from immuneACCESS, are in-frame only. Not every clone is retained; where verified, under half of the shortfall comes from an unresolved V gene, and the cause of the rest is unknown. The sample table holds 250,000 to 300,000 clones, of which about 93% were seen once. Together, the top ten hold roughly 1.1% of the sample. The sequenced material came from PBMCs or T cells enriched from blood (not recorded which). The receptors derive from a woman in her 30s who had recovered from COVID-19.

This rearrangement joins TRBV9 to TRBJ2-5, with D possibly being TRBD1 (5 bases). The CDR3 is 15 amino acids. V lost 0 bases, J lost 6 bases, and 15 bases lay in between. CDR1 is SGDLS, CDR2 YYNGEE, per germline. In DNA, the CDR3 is TGTGCCAGCAGCGTAGAGGGGTTGGGGTCTCAGACCCAGTACTTC. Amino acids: CASSVEGLGSQTQYF.

CDR3 in amino acids: CASSGDREDGYTF. CDR3 bases: TGTGCCAGCAGCGGGGACAGGGAAGATGGCTACACCTTC. This chain joins TRBV4-2 and TRBJ1-2; 9 bases match TRBD1. CDR1 LGHNA and CDR2 YNFKEQ come from the germline V gene. After removal of 5 bases from V and 6 bases from J, the junction contained 4 bases not matched to a gene. This CDR3 contains 13 residues.

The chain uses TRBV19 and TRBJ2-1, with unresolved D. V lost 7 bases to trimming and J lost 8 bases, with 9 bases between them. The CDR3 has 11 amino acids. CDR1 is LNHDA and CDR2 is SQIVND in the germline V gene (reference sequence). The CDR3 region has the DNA TGTGCCAGTACTCAACGAGATGAGCAGTTCTTC. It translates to CASTQRDEQFF.

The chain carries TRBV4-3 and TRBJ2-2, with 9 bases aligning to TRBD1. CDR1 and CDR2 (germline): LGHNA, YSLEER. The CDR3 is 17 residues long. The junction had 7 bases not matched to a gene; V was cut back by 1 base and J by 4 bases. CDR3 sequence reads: CASSQVPGQGGTGELFF. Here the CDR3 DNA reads TGCGCCAGCAGCCAAGTTCCGGGACAGGGCGGCACCGGGGAGCTGTTTTTT.

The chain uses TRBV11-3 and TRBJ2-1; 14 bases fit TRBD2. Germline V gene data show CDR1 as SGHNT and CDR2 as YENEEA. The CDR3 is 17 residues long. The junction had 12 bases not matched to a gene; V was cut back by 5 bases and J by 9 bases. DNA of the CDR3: TGTGCCAGCAGCGTCGGACTAGCGGGAGGCAGCTTAGGTGAGCAGTTCTTC. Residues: CASSVGLAGGSLGEQFF.

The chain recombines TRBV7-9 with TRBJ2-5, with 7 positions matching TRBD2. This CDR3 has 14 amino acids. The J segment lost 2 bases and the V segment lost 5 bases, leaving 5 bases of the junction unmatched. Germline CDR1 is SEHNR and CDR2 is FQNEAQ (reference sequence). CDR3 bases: TGTGCCAGCAGCGTCTCTAGCGGTCAAGAGACCCAGTACTTC. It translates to CASSVSSGQETQYF. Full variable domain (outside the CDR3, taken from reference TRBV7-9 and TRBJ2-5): DTGVSQNPRHKITKRGQNVTFRCDPISEHNRLYWYRQTLGQGPEFLTYFQNEAQLEKSRLLSDRFSAERPKGSFSTLEIQRTEQGDSAMYLCASSVSSGQETQYFGPGTRLLVL.

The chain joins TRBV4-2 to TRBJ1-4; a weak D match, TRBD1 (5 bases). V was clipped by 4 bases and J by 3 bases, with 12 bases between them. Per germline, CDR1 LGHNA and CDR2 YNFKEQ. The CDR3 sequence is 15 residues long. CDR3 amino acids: CASSPEGASNEKLFF. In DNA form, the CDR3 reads TGTGCCAGCAGCCCGGAAGGGGCCTCTAATGAAAAACTGTTTTTT.

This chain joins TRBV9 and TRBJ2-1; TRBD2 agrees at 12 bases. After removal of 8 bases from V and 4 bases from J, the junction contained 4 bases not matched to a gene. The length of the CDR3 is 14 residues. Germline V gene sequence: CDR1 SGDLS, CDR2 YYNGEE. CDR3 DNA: TGTGCCAGGAAGACTAGCGGGAGATACAATGAGCAGTTCTTC. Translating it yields CARKTSGRYNEQFF.

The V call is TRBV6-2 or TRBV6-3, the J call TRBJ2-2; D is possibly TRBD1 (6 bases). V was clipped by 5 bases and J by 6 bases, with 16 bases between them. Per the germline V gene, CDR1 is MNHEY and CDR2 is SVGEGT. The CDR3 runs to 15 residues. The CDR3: CASSPGRGPPGELFF. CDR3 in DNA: TGTGCCAGCAGTCCCGGCAGGGGCCCTCCCGGGGAGCTGTTTTTT.

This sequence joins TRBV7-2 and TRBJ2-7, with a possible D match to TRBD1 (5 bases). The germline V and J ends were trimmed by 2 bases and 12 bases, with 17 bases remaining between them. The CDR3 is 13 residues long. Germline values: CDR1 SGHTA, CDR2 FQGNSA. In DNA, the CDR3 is TGTGCCAGCAGCTTACAACAGGCCGATCGACGGTACTTC. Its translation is CASSLQQADRRYF.

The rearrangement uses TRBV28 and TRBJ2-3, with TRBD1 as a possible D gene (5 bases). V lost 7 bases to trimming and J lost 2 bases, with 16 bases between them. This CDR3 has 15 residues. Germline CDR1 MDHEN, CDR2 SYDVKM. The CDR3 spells CASTQGGRLTDTQYF. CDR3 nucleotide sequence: TGTGCCAGCACCCAGGGTGGGCGCCTCACAGATACGCAGTATTTT.

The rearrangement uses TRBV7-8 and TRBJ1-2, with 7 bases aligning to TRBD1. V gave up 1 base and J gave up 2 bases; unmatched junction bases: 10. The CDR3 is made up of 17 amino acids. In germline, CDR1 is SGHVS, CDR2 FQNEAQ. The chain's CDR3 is CASSLDRSGQQNYGYTF. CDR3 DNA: TGTGCCAGCAGCTTAGACCGATCGGGACAGCAGAACTATGGCTACACCTTC.

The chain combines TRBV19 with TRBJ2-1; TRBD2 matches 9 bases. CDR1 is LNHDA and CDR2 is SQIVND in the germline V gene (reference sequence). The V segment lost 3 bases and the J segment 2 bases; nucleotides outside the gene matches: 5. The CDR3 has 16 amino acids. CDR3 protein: CASSIETSGTYNEQFF. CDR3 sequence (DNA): TGTGCCAGTAGTATTGAGACTAGCGGAACCTACAATGAGCAGTTCTTC.

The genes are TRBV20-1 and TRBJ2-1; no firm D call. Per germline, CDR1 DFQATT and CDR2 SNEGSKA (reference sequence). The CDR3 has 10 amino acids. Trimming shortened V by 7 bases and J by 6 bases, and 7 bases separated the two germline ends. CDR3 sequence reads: CSVTGNEQFF. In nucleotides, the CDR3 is TGCAGTGTAACGGGCAATGAGCAGTTCTTC.